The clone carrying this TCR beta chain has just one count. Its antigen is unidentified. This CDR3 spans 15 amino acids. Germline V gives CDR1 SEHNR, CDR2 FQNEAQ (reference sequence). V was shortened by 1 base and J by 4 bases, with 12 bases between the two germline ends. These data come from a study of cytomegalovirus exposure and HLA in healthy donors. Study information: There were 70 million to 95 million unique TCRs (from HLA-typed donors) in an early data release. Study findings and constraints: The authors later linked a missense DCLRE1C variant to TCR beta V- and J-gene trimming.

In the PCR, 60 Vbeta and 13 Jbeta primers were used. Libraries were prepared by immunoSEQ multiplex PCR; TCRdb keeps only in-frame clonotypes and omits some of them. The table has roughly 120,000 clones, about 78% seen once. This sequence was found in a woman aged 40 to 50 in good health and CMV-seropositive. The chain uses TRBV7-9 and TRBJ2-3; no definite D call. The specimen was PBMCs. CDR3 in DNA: TGTGCCAGCAGCTTAGTTGAGGCTATAGCAGATACGCAGTATTTT. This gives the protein CASSLVEAIADTQYF. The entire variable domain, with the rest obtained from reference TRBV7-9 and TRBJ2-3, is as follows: DTGVSQNPRHKITKRGQNVTFRCDPISEHNRLYWYRQTLGQGPEFLTYFQNEAQLEKSRLLSDRFSAERPKGSFSTLEIQRTEQGDSAMYLCASSLVEAIADTQYFGPGTRLTVL.